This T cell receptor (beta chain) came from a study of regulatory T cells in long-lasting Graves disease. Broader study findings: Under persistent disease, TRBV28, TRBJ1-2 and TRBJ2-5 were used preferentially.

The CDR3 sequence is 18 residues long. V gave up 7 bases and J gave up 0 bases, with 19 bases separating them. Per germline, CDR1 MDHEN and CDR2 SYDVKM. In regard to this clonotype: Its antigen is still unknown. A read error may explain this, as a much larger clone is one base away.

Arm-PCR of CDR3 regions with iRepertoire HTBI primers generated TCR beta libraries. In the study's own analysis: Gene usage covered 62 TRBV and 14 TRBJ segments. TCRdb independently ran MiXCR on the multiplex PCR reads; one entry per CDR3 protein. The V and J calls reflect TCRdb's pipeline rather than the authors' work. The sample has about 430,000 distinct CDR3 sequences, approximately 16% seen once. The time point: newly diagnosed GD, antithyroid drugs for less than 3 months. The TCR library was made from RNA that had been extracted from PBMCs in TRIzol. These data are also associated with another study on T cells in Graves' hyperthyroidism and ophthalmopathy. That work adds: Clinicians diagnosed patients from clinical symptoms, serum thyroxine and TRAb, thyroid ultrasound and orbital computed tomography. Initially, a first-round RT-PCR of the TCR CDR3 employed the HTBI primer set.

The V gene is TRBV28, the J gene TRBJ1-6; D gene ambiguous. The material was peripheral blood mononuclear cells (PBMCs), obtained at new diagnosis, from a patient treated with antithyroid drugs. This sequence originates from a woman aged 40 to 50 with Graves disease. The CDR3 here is CASTLTWGWSSYNSPLHF. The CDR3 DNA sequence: TGTGCCAGCACCCTAACGTGGGGATGGAGCTCCTATAATTCACCCCTCCACTTT. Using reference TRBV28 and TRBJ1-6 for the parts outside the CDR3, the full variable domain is DVKVTQSSRYLVKRTGEKVFLECVQDMDHENMFWYRQDPGLGLRLIYFSYDVKMKEKGDIPEGYSVSREKKERFSLILESASTNQTSMYLCASTLTWGWSSYNSPLHFGNGTRLTVT.